This entry is about one T cell receptor beta chain. What antigen it recognizes has not been identified. The sample holds no much larger clone one base away, and base qualities are not on file. The record originates from a study of CD8 T cells in Susac syndrome (dated by TCRdb to between 2018 and 2021). Broadly, across the study: Among the Susac syndrome patients who were sequenced, clinically active disease was present in six and clinical remission was observed in 8 or 9. Susac syndrome patients were therapy-naive, on corticosteroids (some also receiving IVIg), or on IVIg alone at blood withdrawal. Repertoire sequencing was used to test whether CD8+ T cell activation and differentiation in Susac syndrome was antigen driven. The paper as a whole reports these results and caveats: No clonal expansion was detected in the CD4+ T cell repertoire of Susac syndrome patients. The number of individuals in the TCR sequencing and HLA analysis was recognized as being relatively small.

Peripheral blood CD8+ and CD4+ T cells from healthy donors, Susac syndrome patients and multiple sclerosis patients were profiled by high-throughput TCR beta sequencing. Recently defined diagnostic criteria for definite or probable disease were met by the Susac syndrome patients. Bulk CD8+ and CD4+ T cells were purified magnetically by negative isolation, whereas CD8+ TEMRA cells were enriched by FACS. Blood was collected in EDTA tubes and processed within 24 hours, with PBMCs isolated through density gradient centrifugation. PBMCs destined for TCR sequencing were cryopreserved in liquid nitrogen and later thawed in a 37 °C water bath. The sorted or isolated CD4+, CD8+ and CD8+ TEMRA cells had a purity of 90% or higher. RNA was extracted with the RNeasy kit and about 0.5 to 1 ug was reverse transcribed using random hexamers. The immunoSEQ multiplex PCR assay, covering 54 Vbeta and 13 Jbeta segments, was used to amplify TCR beta CDR3 regions. PCR amplification bias was corrected by using a synthetic template baseline for primer optimization and computational correction. In the paper's pipeline: Reads were annotated to V, D and J genes according to IMGT and were analyzed with immunoSEQ Analyzer, with only productive sequences retained. Clonality was computed as one minus Shannon entropy normalized by log2 of the number of productive unique sequences. For each patient and control, public and private clones were evaluated among the 100 most prevalent clones. Clones were defined as Susac-specific when absent from the healthy and MS cohorts, from over a thousand published viral clones and from other ImmuneACCESS disease sequences. The public reads were run again by TCRdb, first through fastp at Q25 and then through MiXCR, and only productive beta chains were kept. A single entry per CDR3 protein holds the most common genes and DNA from its merged rows. TCRdb, not the original authors, processed these V and J calls. The sample data list 150,000 or so distinct CDR3 sequences, and 85% to 95% of these were observed just once. Roughly 0.14% of the sample goes to the ten largest clones.

There are 15 amino acids in the CDR3, from cysteine to phenylalanine inclusive. The only DNA kept is the CDR3, 45 bases in frame from the first base. From a lookup of the germline V gene, CDR1 and CDR2 are SGDLS and YYNGEE. At the junction V is shortened by 5 bases and J by 4 bases, with 18 bases in between. The receptor was derived from a human donor with Susac syndrome. Sequenced material: CD4+ T cells from PBMCs. The V and J genes are TRBV9 and TRBJ1-2; the best D guess is TRBD1, with 5 bases matching. The nucleotide sequence is TGTGCCAGCAGAGATAACGTATGGGGCGGCTATGGCTACACCTTC. Its translation reads: CASRDNVWGGYGYTF. With all but the CDR3 taken from the reference TRBV9 and TRBJ1-2 genes, the full variable domain is: DSGVTQTPKHLITATGQRVTLRCSPRSGDLSVYWYQQSLDQGLQFLIQYYNGEERAKGNILERFSAQQFPDLHSELNLSSLELGDSALYFCASRDNVWGGYGYTFGSGTRLTVV.